This TCR beta chain emerged from a study of T cell repertoires in cytomegalovirus infection (dated by TCRdb to the late 2010s). Looking at the study overall: Peptide stimulations targeted recently identified HLA-C-restricted CMV epitopes, whose presentation resists viral immunomodulation, together with well-studied HLA-B-restricted epitopes. The HLA type of each donor mattered for the analysis, because public TCR beta signatures pointed to carriage of CMV infection along with the matching HLA type.

The CDR1 and CDR2 encoded by the germline V gene are MDHEN and SYDVKM. Including the terminal cysteine and phenylalanine, the CDR3 comprises 20 residues. Of the read, only the CDR3 DNA is kept; its 60 bases are in frame from base 1. Trimming removed 3 bases from V and 4 bases from J, leaving 30 bases between the germline ends. This clonotype was counted ten times or more. Its binding antigen is unknown. Base qualities are missing; no much larger clone stands one base away. TCRdb shows the sequencer as Illumina HiSeq 1500. Using fastp trimming at Q25 and MiXCR clonotype assembly, TCRdb reanalyzed the public sequencing data and kept in-frame beta chains. A single entry per CDR3 protein holds the most common genes and DNA from its merged rows. Present in this sample are around 230,000 distinct CDR3 sequences, about 39% of which were seen just once. The ten most abundant clones make up over 45% of the sample.

According to the study, the label for this sample's treatment or condition signals: in vitro stimulation with specific CMV peptide epitopes to enrich CMV-specific T cells. The paper's findings and limits, for the study overall: The ex vivo response was dominated by HLA-C-restricted CMV-specific TCR beta clonotypes, which also provided the single most frequent clonotype in two of eight donors. In both this cohort and an independent 352-donor cohort, the cumulative frequency of public TCR beta family members distinguished carriers of CMV infection plus the relevant HLA type.

The sequence was obtained from a human donor in good health (CMV status not recorded). Some clones in this sample may be carry-over from other donors' samples. The receptor chain draws on TRBV28 and TRBJ1-1; D gene: possibly TRBD1, on 6 matching bases. The specimen comprised CD8+ T cells from cultured PBMCs, sampled from culture after CMV antigen stimulation. The sequenced DNA is TGTGCCAGCAGTTTTGACAGGATTATACCGTGGAACAATTTGCCCACTGAAGCTTTCTTT. This yields the protein CASSFDRIIPWNNLPTEAFF.